This TCR beta chain appears in the sequencing data of a study of T cells in Graves' hyperthyroidism and ophthalmopathy. The study, taken as a whole, reports: Within blood appeared most thyroid clonotypes that had expanded above 0.001. The model forecast ophthalmopathy, anticipating it by a median around 6.9 months before onset.

Points on this clonotype: The antigen is unknown.

Researchers barred patients who had uncontrolled infection, other autoimmune disease, pregnancy or lactation. Diagnoses rested on clinical symptoms, serum thyroxine and TRAb, thyroid ultrasound and orbital computed tomography. This CDR3 has 14 residues. V shed 3 bases, J shed 4 bases, and the junction held 4 bases outside the gene matches. CDR1 ENHRY and CDR2 SYGVKD come from the germline V gene. Template material for amplifying TCR beta CDR3 regions consisted of RNA transcripts. The HTBI primer set drove a first-round RT-PCR of the TCR CDR3. TCRdb analysed the multiplex PCR reads with MiXCR anew, one entry per CDR3 protein. The table records hundreds of thousands of distinct CDR3 sequences, 45% of them present only once.

The sequence was obtained from an adult man with Graves' disease, either hyperthyroidism or ophthalmopathy (not recorded which). Sequencing was carried out using peripheral blood or thyroid tissue (not recorded which). The chain recombines TRBV10-3 with TRBJ1-1; 8 positions match TRBD1. CDR3 in amino acids: CAISEDRGPTEAFF. The CDR3 DNA sequence: TGTGCCATCAGTGAAGACAGGGGACCCACTGAAGCTTTCTTT.